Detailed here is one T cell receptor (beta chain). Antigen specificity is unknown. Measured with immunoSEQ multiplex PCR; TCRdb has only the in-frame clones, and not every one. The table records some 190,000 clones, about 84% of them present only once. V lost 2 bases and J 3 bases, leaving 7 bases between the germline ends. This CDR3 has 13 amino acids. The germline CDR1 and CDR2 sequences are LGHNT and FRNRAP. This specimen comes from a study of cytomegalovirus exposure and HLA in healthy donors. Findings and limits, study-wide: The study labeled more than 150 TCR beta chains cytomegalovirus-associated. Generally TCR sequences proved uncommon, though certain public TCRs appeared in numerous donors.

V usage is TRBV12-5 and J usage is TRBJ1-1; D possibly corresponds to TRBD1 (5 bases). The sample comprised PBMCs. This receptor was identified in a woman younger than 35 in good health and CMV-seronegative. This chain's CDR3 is CASGLRGDTEAFF. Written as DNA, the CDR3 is TGTGCTAGTGGTTTGCGGGGGGACACTGAAGCTTTCTTT.